This entry describes one T cell receptor (beta chain). Germline V gene lookup returns CDR1 SNHLY and CDR2 FYNNEI. The V gene lost 2 bases and the J gene lost 4 bases, with 8 bases spanning the gap. The CDR3 has 14 residues. Each CDR3 protein gets one entry after TCRdb re-called the PCR reads with MiXCR. Of about 17,000 distinct CDR3 sequences listed, about 50% are singletons. The sample belongs to a study of tumor-infiltrating lymphocytes in oesophageal squamous cell carcinoma. This sequence originates from a female donor with esophageal squamous cell carcinoma. V and J are TRBV2 and TRBJ2-2, with a weak D call TRBD1 (5 bases). Input material: normal esophageal tissue next to the tumor. The CDR3 protein is CASSEQGATGELFF. The CDR3 bases are TGTGCCAGCAGTGAACAAGGGGCCACCGGGGAGCTGTTTTTT.